What follows is one T cell receptor (beta chain) and its context. Germline values: CDR1 LNHDA, CDR2 SQIVND (reference sequence). The V end lost 0 bases, the J end lost 6 bases, and 15 bases lay between the germline ends. The CDR3 spans 16 residues. This sample is drawn from a study of blood T cell repertoires in COVID-19. Study background: Specimens from acute and convalescent COVID-19 originated in the United States, Italy and Spain. PBMCs, B-cell-depleted T cells, or T cells were the source of the cDNA or gDNA that made up the material.

Clones were sequenced by immunoSEQ multiplex PCR, and TCRdb holds only the in-frame ones, with some missing. The repertoire holds some 270,000 clones, with 70% to 90% as singletons. Across over 20 US areas, participants ranged in age from about 18 to 89 years. Each participant's cohort was designated according to participant-reported clinical history. This clonotype was obtained from a woman in her twenties or thirties who had recovered from COVID-19. J is TRBJ2-1 and V is TRBV19; D may be TRBD2 (6 bases). Sequenced: PBMCs or T cells enriched from blood (not recorded which). This CDR3 is CASSIDRVGGGNEQFF. CDR3 bases: TGTGCCAGTAGTATAGATCGGGTGGGGGGAGGCAATGAGCAGTTCTTC. The full variable domain, with the rest looked up from reference TRBV19 and TRBJ2-1, is DGGITQSPKYLFRKEGQNVTLSCEQNLNHDAMYWYRQDPGQGLRLIYYSQIVNDFQKGDIAEGYSVSREKKESFPLTVTSAQKNPTAFYLCASSIDRVGGGNEQFFGPGTRLTVL.